Shown below are 14 T cell receptor beta chains from a single sample sequenced in a study of shared clonotypes between healthy human individuals. Some clones are missing from TCRdb's copy, which holds only in-frame ones; the method was immunoSEQ multiplex PCR. The sample lists around 2.5 million clones, 90% to 95% occurring once. Material: naive CD4+ T cells from PBMCs. Subset: CD45RA+ positively selected. The source is a man between 18 and 35 years old in good health. Some clones in this sample may be carry-over from other donors' samples.

The J gene is TRBJ1-1, the V gene TRBV10-3, with D maybe TRBD1 (6 bases). CDR1 and CDR2 (germline): ENHRY, SYGVKD. With 4 bases removed from V and 1 base from J, the gap between germline ends came to 19 bases. This CDR3 is 17 amino acids long. CDR3 protein: CAISGVAPRDTNTEAFF. CDR3 sequence (DNA): TGTGCCATCAGTGGGGTGGCACCGAGGGACACGAACACTGAAGCTTTCTTT.

In this sample, this clone turned up once. The V and J genes are TRBV2 and TRBJ1-3; 7 nucleotides agree with TRBD1. Trimming cost V 10 bases and J 4 bases; bases outside gene matches: 4. This CDR3 has 12 residues. Germline-derived CDR1 and CDR2 are SNHLY and FYNNEI. DNA of the CDR3: TGTGCCACCCGGGACAGAGGAAACACCATATATTTT. This translates into CATRDRGNTIYF.

This clone was recorded once. V gene TRBV5-1 combines with J gene TRBJ2-5, with D possibly being TRBD1 (6 bases). Trimming cost V 5 bases and J 1 base, with 9 bases left between them. The CDR3 covers 13 residues. The germline V gene encodes CDR1 SGHRS and CDR2 YFSETQ. This CDR3 reads CASRGAAQETQYF. CDR3 nucleotide sequence: TGCGCCAGCAGGGGGGCGGCCCAAGAGACCCAGTACTTC.

The rearrangement joins TRBV5-1 to TRBJ1-6; 9 bases fit TRBD1. Losses at the gene ends were 0 bases for V and 8 bases for J; bases not matched to a gene: 3. The CDR3 runs 15 residues. CDR1 is SGHRS and CDR2 is YFSETQ in the germline V gene. CDR3 sequence: CASSLAGTGHSPLHF. CDR3 nucleotides: TGCGCCAGCAGCTTGGCCGGGACAGGGCATTCACCCCTCCACTTT.

The chain joins TRBV27 to TRBJ1-2; 7 bases are a match to TRBD1. Germline CDR1 is MNHEY and CDR2 is SMNVEV (reference sequence). V lost 6 bases to trimming and J lost 4 bases; unmatched junction nucleotides: 11. The CDR3 length is 15 residues. CDR3 protein: CASSPRQGGPYGYTF. The CDR3 DNA sequence: TGTGCCAGCAGCCCAAGACAGGGAGGTCCCTATGGCTACACCTTC.

The chain employs TRBV28 and TRBJ1-2; no clear D. This CDR3 has 12 residues. Trimming cost V 6 bases and J 3 bases, with 8 bases left between them. Germline V gene data show CDR1 as MDHEN and CDR2 as SYDVKM. CDR3 region: CASSSTDYGYTF. In nucleotides, the CDR3 is TGTGCCAGCAGCTCCACAGACTATGGCTACACCTTC.

The chain couples TRBV5-6 to TRBJ2-5; D is ambiguous. Germline CDR1 reads SGHDT; CDR2 reads YYEEEE. Trimming removed 4 bases from V and 1 base from J, with 11 bases in between. The CDR3 extends over 14 amino acids. The DNA of the CDR3 is TGTGCCAGCAGCGTTGGAATCTCCCAAGAGACCCAGTACTTC. Translation: CASSVGISQETQYF.

The chain uses TRBV5-8 and TRBJ2-4, with D hard to call. Germline-derived CDR1 and CDR2 are SGHTS and YDEGEE. V was trimmed by 0 bases and J by 1 base, leaving 8 bases between them. CDR3 size: 15 residues. This chain's CDR3 is CASSLVSHAKNIQYF. The CDR3 DNA reads TGTGCCAGCAGCTTGGTTTCGCACGCCAAAAACATTCAGTACTTC.

The chain uses TRBV4-1 and TRBJ1-6, with D possibly being TRBD1 (5 bases). Germline lookup yields CDR1 MGHRA and CDR2 YSYEKL. V lost 0 bases, J lost 0 bases, and 12 bases lay in between. The CDR3 runs 18 residues. CDR3 in DNA: TGCGCCAGCAGCCAAGAAGGGACGGTGAGCTCCTATAATTCACCCCTCCACTTT. Translated: CASSQEGTVSSYNSPLHF.

The chain recombines TRBV6-1 with TRBJ2-1; D is perhaps TRBD1 (6 bases). V gave up 6 bases and J gave up 4 bases, with 16 bases separating them. The CDR3 runs 15 residues. Germline loops: CDR1 MNHNS, CDR2 SASEGT. The CDR3 sequence is CASSLSQGRYNEQFF. The DNA of the CDR3 is TGTGCCAGCAGCTTGTCTCAGGGGCGGTACAATGAGCAGTTCTTC.

As to this clone: Distinct nucleotide sequences in the sample also encode this CDR3. The CDR3 sequence is CASSPTGSTYEQYF. The CDR3 DNA reads TGTGCCAGCAGCCCGACAGGGAGTACCTACGAGCAGTACTTC. The chain is built from TRBV28 and TRBJ2-7; 7 bases are shared with TRBD1. Germline assignment: CDR1 MDHEN and CDR2 SYDVKM. The CDR3 has 14 amino acids. The V gene end was trimmed by 6 bases and the J gene end by 2 bases; junction bases not matched to a gene: 7.

The gene calls are TRBV28 and TRBJ2-1; D might be TRBD2 (6 bases). There are 14 residues in the CDR3. Per germline, CDR1 MDHEN and CDR2 SYDVKM. Trimming stripped 6 bases from V and 0 bases from J, with 9 bases between. DNA of the CDR3: TGTGCCAGCAGGGGACTCTACTCCTACAATGAGCAGTTCTTC. This translates into CASRGLYSYNEQFF.

V gene TRBV6-5 combines with J gene TRBJ2-1, with unresolved D. The CDR3 extends over 13 amino acids. V lost 6 bases, J lost 8 bases, and 14 bases lay in between. CDR1 and CDR2 from the germline V gene are MNHEY and SVGAGI. The CDR3 DNA is TGTGCCAGCAGCCTTACCGTAAGCCATGAGCAGTTCTTC. This encodes CASSLTVSHEQFF.

The CDR3 is CASIYGTGNGYTF. The CDR3 bases are TGTGCCAGCATTTACGGGACAGGGAATGGCTACACCTTC. This chain joins TRBV2 and TRBJ1-2, with 9 bases that match TRBD1. CDR1 and CDR2 (germline): SNHLY, FYNNEI. The length of the CDR3 is 13 residues. With V trimmed by 7 bases and J by 6 bases, 6 bases remained unmatched.